This TCR beta chain was profiled in a study of T-cell reconstitution after alpha-beta-depleted transplantation in children. Unique molecular identifiers were incorporated when the TCRbeta library was constructed. MiXCR, run by TCRdb on the PCR reads, gives a single entry per CDR3 protein. The data contain about 610,000 distinct CDR3 sequences, roughly 10% of them singletons. Trimming removed 4 bases from V and 1 base from J; junction bases left unmatched: 8. Germline V lookup: CDR1 SQVTM, CDR2 ANQGSEA. The CDR3 is made up of 17 amino acids. The chain couples TRBV29-1 to TRBJ2-4, with 12 bases fitting TRBD2. The input for sequencing was PBMCs from the stem cell graft donor, taken from the stem cell graft. This receptor was taken from a human donor who donated a stem cell graft to a child with acute myeloid leukemia. The CDR3 sequence: CSVGLAGVGLAKNIQYF. DNA for the CDR3: TGCAGCGTTGGACTAGCGGGAGTCGGGTTGGCCAAAAACATTCAGTACTTC.